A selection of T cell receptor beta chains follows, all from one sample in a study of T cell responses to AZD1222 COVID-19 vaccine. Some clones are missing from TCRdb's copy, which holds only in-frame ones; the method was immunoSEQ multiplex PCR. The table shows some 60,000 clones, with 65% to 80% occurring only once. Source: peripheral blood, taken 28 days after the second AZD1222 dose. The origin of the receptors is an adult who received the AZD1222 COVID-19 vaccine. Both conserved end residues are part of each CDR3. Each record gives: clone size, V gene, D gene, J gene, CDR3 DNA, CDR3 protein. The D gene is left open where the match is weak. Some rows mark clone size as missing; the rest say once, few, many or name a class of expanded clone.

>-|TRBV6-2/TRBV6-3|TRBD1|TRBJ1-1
TGTGCCAGCAGTGAGACAGGGACGGTGAACACTGAAGCTTTCTTT
CASSETGTVNTEAFF
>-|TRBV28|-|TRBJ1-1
TGTGCCAGCACTTCCGGTGACCGGCGGCGGCTGAGTGATGAAGCTTTCTTT
CASTSGDRRRLSDEAFF
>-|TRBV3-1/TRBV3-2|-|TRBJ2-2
TGTGCCAGCAGCCAAGGCAGGAACACCGGGGAGCTGTTTTTT
CASSQGRNTGELFF
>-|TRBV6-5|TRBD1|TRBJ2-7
TGTGCCAGCAGGAGAGGGACAGGTATCTACGAGCAGTACTTC
CASRRGTGIYEQYF
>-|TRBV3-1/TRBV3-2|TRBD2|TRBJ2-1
TGTGCCAGCAGCACGACTAGCGGCTACAATGAGCAGTTCTTC
CASSTTSGYNEQFF
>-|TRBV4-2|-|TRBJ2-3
TGTGCCAGCAGCCGAGAACAGGGAGCAGATACGCAGTATTTT
CASSREQGADTQYF
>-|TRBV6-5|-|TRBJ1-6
TGTGCCAGCAGGGTCCCGCGGTCTAATTCACCCCTCCACTTT
CASRVPRSNSPLHF
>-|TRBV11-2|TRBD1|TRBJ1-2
TGTGCCAGCAGCCACCGGGACAGCCACTTCTATGGCTACACCTTC
CASSHRDSHFYGYTF
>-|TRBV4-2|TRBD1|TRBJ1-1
TGTGCCAGCAGCCCTGGAACAGGGGGTGTGGGCACTGAAGCTTTCTTT
CASSPGTGGVGTEAFF
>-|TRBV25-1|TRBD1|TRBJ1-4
TGTGCCAGCACGCGACAGGGAGTTAATGAAAAACTGTTTTTT
CASTRQGVNEKLFF
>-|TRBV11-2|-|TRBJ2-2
TGTGCCAGCAGCTTAGATAATATGGAAGGCGGGGAGCTGTTTTTT
CASSLDNMEGGELFF
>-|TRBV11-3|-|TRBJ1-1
TGTGCCAGCAGCTTAAACAGGGCTGAAGCTTTCTTT
CASSLNRAEAFF
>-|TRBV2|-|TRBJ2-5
TGTGCCAGCAGTGAATTAGGGAGTGGCCCGGGGACCCAGTACTTC
CASSELGSGPGTQYF
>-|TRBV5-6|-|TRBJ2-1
TGTGCCAGCAGCGGGATGGGGGGTGAGCAGTTCTTC
CASSGMGGEQFF
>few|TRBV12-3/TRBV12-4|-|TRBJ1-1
TGTGCCAGCAGTTTCCAAGTGAACACTGAAGCTTTCTTT
CASSFQVNTEAFF
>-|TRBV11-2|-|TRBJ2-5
TGTGCCAGCAGCTTATCTCCCGAGACCCAGTACTTC
CASSLSPETQYF
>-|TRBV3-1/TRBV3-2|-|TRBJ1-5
TGTGCCAGCAGCCGGGCCGCCAGCAATCAGCCCCAGCATTTT
CASSRAASNQPQHF
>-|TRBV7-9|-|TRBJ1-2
TGTGCCAGCAGCTCACCAGGGCGGGGCAACTATGGCTACACCTTC
CASSSPGRGNYGYTF